One and the same sample provided the 21 T cell receptor beta chains below, sequenced in a study of blood T cell repertoires in COVID-19. The table came from immunoSEQ multiplex PCR; TCRdb's copy has only in-frame clones and leaves some out. Among more than 150,000 clones listed, roughly 80% were seen once. Material: peripheral blood. The receptor set was obtained from a woman aged 80 or over with COVID-19, enrolled during active disease.

V is TRBV2 and J is TRBJ1-1; the D gene is possibly TRBD1 (5 bases). Germline V lookup: CDR1 SNHLY, CDR2 FYNNEI. This CDR3 has 13 residues. With 2 bases removed from V and 1 base from J, the gap between germline ends came to 5 bases. The CDR3 loop reads CASSEQGNTEAFF. DNA for the CDR3: TGTGCCAGCAGTGAACAGGGGAACACTGAAGCTTTCTTT.

The chain is built from TRBV7-6 and TRBJ2-3; 7 nucleotides agree with TRBD2. Trimming at V came to 5 bases and at J to 2 bases, leaving 13 bases not matched to a gene. Germline CDR1 SGHVS, CDR2 FNYEAQ. This CDR3 spans 17 amino acids. As DNA, the CDR3 is TGTGCCAGCAGCCCAGGACGGACTAGTTCATACACAGATACGCAGTATTTT. Its protein is CASSPGRTSSYTDTQYF.

This clone occurred a few times. The chain is built from TRBV10-3 and TRBJ1-6, with a possible D match to TRBD1 (6 bases). The CDR3 has 13 residues. Germline V CDR1 and CDR2: ENHRY, SYGVKD. Trimming took 11 bases from V and 7 from J, leaving 15 bases between them. The CDR3: CASRTERNSPLHF. For the CDR3, the DNA is TGTGCCTCGCGGACAGAGAGGAATTCACCCCTCCACTTT.

The CDR3 here is CASSEYRGRADTQYF. The CDR3 bases are TGTGCCAGCTCAGAGTATAGGGGGCGAGCAGATACGCAGTATTTT. The J gene is TRBJ2-3, the V gene TRBV18; TRBD1 matches at 7 bases. This CDR3 spans 15 amino acids. V was pared by 5 bases and J by 4 bases, with 9 bases of the junction left unmatched. CDR1 is KGHSH, CDR2 LQKENI, per germline. Combining the CDR3 with reference TRBV18 and TRBJ2-3 gives the whole variable domain NAGVMQNPRHLVRRRGQEARLRCSPMKGHSHVYWYRQLPEEGLKFMVYLQKENIIDESGMPKERFSAEFPKEGPSILRIQQVVRGDSAAYFCASSEYRGRADTQYFGPGTRLTVL.

This chain connects TRBV11-3 to TRBJ2-7, with 12 nucleotides matching TRBD2. The CDR3 is 20 residues long. Germline trimming cut 0 bases from V and 5 bases from J; bases unmatched to any gene: 17. Germline values: CDR1 SGHNT, CDR2 YENEEA. The CDR3 loop reads CASSLDFGTGSLAGGHEQYF. In DNA, the CDR3 is TGTGCCAGCAGCTTAGATTTCGGGACGGGTAGCCTAGCGGGAGGGCACGAGCAGTACTTC.

The table lists this clone with many counts. Sequence at one end of the junction differs from germline and may be a read error. CDR3 sequence (DNA): TGTGCCACCAGTAGAGCGGGGTTGGCAGACCAAGAGACCCAGTACTTC. It specifies CATSRAGLADQETQYF. This chain links TRBV15 with TRBJ2-5; TRBD2 agrees at 7 bases. Germline V lookup: CDR1 LNHNV, CDR2 YYDKDF (reference sequence). The CDR3 runs 16 residues.

V and J are TRBV19 and TRBJ1-4; perhaps TRBD1 as D (5 bases). Germline V gene lookup returns CDR1 LNHDA and CDR2 SQIVND (reference sequence). The CDR3 has 14 residues. V was clipped by 3 bases and J by 5 bases, with 10 bases between them. As DNA, the CDR3 is TGTGCCAGTAGTATCGGGGGGAGGAATGAAAAACTGTTTTTT. Translating it yields CASSIGGRNEKLFF.

The chain recombines TRBV10-3 with TRBJ2-5; D uncertain. CDR3 size: 14 residues. From germline, CDR1 is ENHRY and CDR2 SYGVKD. V gave up 3 bases and J gave up 5 bases, with 13 bases separating them. The CDR3 reads CAISETLPAETQYF. The CDR3 DNA sequence: TGTGCCATCAGTGAAACCCTTCCAGCGGAGACCCAGTACTTC.

The chain has TRBV4-2 and TRBJ2-6; D is possibly TRBD1 (6 bases). This CDR3 has 16 amino acids. V was shortened by 1 base and J by 4 bases, with 11 bases between the two germline ends. Germline loops: CDR1 LGHNA, CDR2 YNFKEQ. CDR3 nucleotide sequence: TGTGCCAGCAGCCAAGGGACAGCCTTAGGGGCCAACGTCCTGACTTTC. Protein product: CASSQGTALGANVLTF.

Only a few counts were recorded for this clone. The J gene is TRBJ2-7, the V gene TRBV19, with 7 nucleotides matching TRBD1. Germline trimming cut 9 bases from V and 2 bases from J; bases unmatched to any gene: 10. CDR3 length: 14 residues. Germline V CDR1 and CDR2: LNHDA, SQIVND (reference sequence). In DNA, the CDR3 is TGTGCCAGCACCCACCGGGACAGACCCTACGAGCAGTACTTC. Translation gives CASTHRDRPYEQYF.

This chain links TRBV4-3 with TRBJ1-4, with TRBD1 matching over 8 bases. The CDR3 contains 16 residues. Germline values: CDR1 LGHNA, CDR2 YSLEER. V trimming: 0 bases; J trimming: 8 bases; junction bases outside the gene matches: 8. The CDR3 here is CASSQDVDRGGEKLFF. Here the CDR3 DNA reads TGCGCCAGCAGCCAAGATGTTGACAGGGGCGGAGAAAAACTGTTTTTT.

This sequence joins TRBV15 and TRBJ2-3; 11 bases are a match to TRBD2. Losses at the gene ends were 3 bases for V and 5 bases for J; bases not matched to a gene: 7. Per the germline V gene, CDR1 is LNHNV and CDR2 is YYDKDF (reference sequence). The CDR3 is 16 amino acids. This CDR3 reads CATSRAGTSGQDTQYF. For the CDR3, the DNA is TGTGCCACCAGCAGGGCCGGGACTAGCGGCCAAGATACGCAGTATTTT. The full variable domain, with the rest looked up from reference TRBV15 and TRBJ2-3, is DAMVIQNPRYQVTQFGKPVTLSCSQTLNHNVMYWYQQKSSQAPKLLFHYYDKDFNNEADTPDNFQSRRPNTSFCFLDIRSPGLGDTAMYLCATSRAGTSGQDTQYFGPGTRLTVL.

This CDR3 reads CASSIVGGRAEQYF. CDR3 nucleotide sequence: TGTGCCAGTAGTATAGTAGGCGGCAGGGCCGAGCAGTACTTC. The V and J genes are TRBV19 and TRBJ2-7; possible D gene TRBD1, 5 bases. Deletions cut 1 base from V and 6 bases from J, with 13 bases between. CDR3 size: 14 residues. The germline V gene has CDR1 LNHDA and CDR2 SQIVND (reference sequence).

This chain joins TRBV6-5 and TRBJ1-6; TRBD1 might be the D (5 bases). The CDR3 is 13 residues long. Trimming took off 8 bases at V and 6 bases at J, with 11 bases between the two ends. CDR1 is MNHEY, CDR2 SVGAGI, per germline. The CDR3 coding sequence is TGTGCCAGCTTAAGGGGAATTAATTCACCCCTCCACTTT. It is translated as CASLRGINSPLHF.

As DNA, the CDR3 is TGTGCCAGCAGCCCTCTTACAGGAAATCAGCCCCAGCATTTT. Residues: CASSPLTGNQPQHF. V and J are TRBV5-5 and TRBJ1-5, with D perhaps TRBD1 (5 bases). CDR3 size: 14 residues. Trimming cost V 4 bases and J 4 bases, with 12 bases left between them. Per the germline V gene, CDR1 is SGHKS and CDR2 is YYEKEE (reference sequence).

The V and J genes are TRBV5-1 and TRBJ2-1, with 10 bases that match TRBD2. This CDR3 has 14 residues. CDR1 and CDR2 from the germline V gene are SGHRS and YFSETQ. V dropped 2 bases and J dropped 7; count of bases not matched to a gene: 3. CDR3 residues: CASSFSGRWNEQFF. CDR3 sequence (DNA): TGCGCCAGCAGCTTTAGCGGGAGGTGGAATGAGCAGTTCTTC.

J is TRBJ2-5 and V is TRBV4-2, with D tentatively TRBD1 (5 bases). Trimming removed 1 base at V and 4 bases at J, with 13 bases between. CDR1 and CDR2 from the germline V gene are LGHNA and YNFKEQ. The CDR3 covers 15 residues. The CDR3 DNA is TGTGCCAGCAGCCAAGGAAATCAGGGTCGAGAGACCCAGTACTTC. It yields the protein CASSQGNQGRETQYF.

CDR3 region: CASSPPIEGETQYF. The DNA for the CDR3 is TGTGCCAGCTCACCGCCAATCGAGGGAGAGACCCAGTACTTC. The chain couples TRBV18 to TRBJ2-5, with D maybe TRBD2 (5 bases). Trimming pared 3 bases from V and 4 bases from J, leaving 12 bases between. Germline V gives CDR1 KGHSH, CDR2 LQKENI. This CDR3 is 14 amino acids long.

The gene calls are TRBV11-3 and TRBJ2-5, with 8 bases aligning to TRBD2. V shed 3 bases and J 0 bases; nucleotides not matched to a gene: 3. The CDR3 runs to 15 residues. CDR1 and CDR2 from the germline V gene are SGHNT and YENEEA. CDR3 residues: CASSLRGDHQETQYF. The CDR3 DNA reads as TGTGCCAGCAGCTTGCGGGGGGACCACCAAGAGACCCAGTACTTC.

With regard to this clone: An end of the junction differs from the germline gene, which may be a read error. V is TRBV13 and J is TRBJ1-5; 11 nucleotides agree with TRBD1. This CDR3 is 17 amino acids long. The germline gives CDR1 PRHDT, CDR2 FYEKMQ (reference sequence). CDR3 DNA sequence: TGTGCCAGCAGCGTAGGGACAGGGGGAAATAGCAATCAGCCCCAGCATTTT. Encoded protein: CASSVGTGGNSNQPQHF.

The count of this clone is one. The genes are TRBV5-1 and TRBJ2-2; the match to TRBD2 covers 7 bases. After removal of 10 bases from V and 3 bases from J, the junction contained 9 bases not matched to a gene. Germline V gives CDR1 SGHRS, CDR2 YFSETQ. The CDR3 loop spans 14 amino acids. In DNA form, the CDR3 reads TGCGCCGCTCAGGCGGGAGATTACACCGGGGAGCTGTTTTTT. This encodes CAAQAGDYTGELFF.